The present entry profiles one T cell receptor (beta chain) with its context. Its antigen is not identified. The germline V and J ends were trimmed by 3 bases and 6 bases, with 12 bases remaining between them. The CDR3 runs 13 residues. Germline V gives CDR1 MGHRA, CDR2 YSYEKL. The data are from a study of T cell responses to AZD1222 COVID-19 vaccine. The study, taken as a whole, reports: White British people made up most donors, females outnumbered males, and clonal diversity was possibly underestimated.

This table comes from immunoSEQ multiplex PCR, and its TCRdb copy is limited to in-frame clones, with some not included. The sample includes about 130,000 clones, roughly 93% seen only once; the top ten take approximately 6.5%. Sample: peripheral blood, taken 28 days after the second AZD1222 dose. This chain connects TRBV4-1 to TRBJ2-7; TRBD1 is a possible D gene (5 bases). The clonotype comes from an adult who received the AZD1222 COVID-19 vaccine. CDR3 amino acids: CASSQIGAIEQYF. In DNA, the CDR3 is TGCGCCAGCAGCCAGATTGGGGCTATCGAGCAGTACTTC.